One sample yielded the 4 T cell receptor beta chains listed below, sequenced in a study of B cell selection in AIRE deficiency. The sorted conventional CD4 T cells were gated as CD4+CD127+. Data came from immunoSEQ multiplex PCR; TCRdb stores just in-frame clones and leaves some out. The table includes fewer than 30,000 clones, roughly 95% detected once. The sequenced sample was CD4+CD127+ conventional T cells sorted from PBMCs. The receptors come from a human donor in good health.

V gene TRBV6-5 combines with J gene TRBJ1-2; D is undetermined. Germline loops: CDR1 MNHEY, CDR2 SVGAGI. Trimming stripped 5 bases from V and 3 bases from J, with 10 bases between. This CDR3 has 13 amino acids. This chain's CDR3 is CASSDFRYYGYTF. For the CDR3, the DNA is TGTGCCAGCAGTGACTTCAGATACTATGGCTACACCTTC.

The chain couples TRBV2 to TRBJ1-4; 7 positions match TRBD1. The CDR3 runs 15 residues. CDR1 and CDR2 (germline): SNHLY, FYNNEI. Trimming removed 2 bases from V and 0 bases from J; junction bases left unmatched: 0. The CDR3 spells CASSEQGATNEKLFF. Written as DNA, the CDR3 is TGTGCCAGCAGTGAACAGGGGGCAACTAATGAAAAACTGTTTTTT. Variable domain in full (rest from reference TRBV2 and TRBJ1-4): EPEVTQTPSHQVTQMGQEVILRCVPISNHLYFYWYRQILGQKVEFLVSFYNNEISEKSEIFDDQFSVERPDGSNFTLKIRSTKLEDSAMYFCASSEQGATNEKLFFGSGTQLSVL.

V and J are TRBV6-4 and TRBJ2-4, with D maybe TRBD2 (6 bases). The ends were cut back, 3 bases at V and 0 bases at J, with 15 bases in the middle. This CDR3 contains 17 residues. Germline lookup yields CDR1 MRHNA and CDR2 SNTAGT. The CDR3 is CASSDPGDDLAKNIQYF. The CDR3 coding sequence is TGTGCCAGCAGTGATCCGGGAGATGACCTAGCCAAAAACATTCAGTACTTC.

This chain uses TRBV10-3 with TRBJ2-5, with D possibly TRBD1 on 6 matching bases. The V end lost 6 bases, the J end lost 5 bases, and 16 bases lay between the germline ends. Germline CDR1 and CDR2: ENHRY and SYGVKD. There are 14 residues in the CDR3. CDR3 DNA sequence: TGTGCCATCAGCCAGGGGTCCGACACGGAGACCCAGTACTTC. Encoded protein: CAISQGSDTETQYF.